Following are 2 T cell receptor beta chains from one sample sequenced in a study of shared clonotypes between healthy human individuals. Data came from immunoSEQ multiplex PCR; TCRdb stores just in-frame clones and leaves some out. The sample carries 2 million to 2.5 million clones, approximately 94% recorded once. The sequenced material came from naive CD4+ T cells sorted from blood. Specified subset: CD45RA+ positively selected. The origin of the receptors is a young man in good health.

The V call is TRBV18, the J call TRBJ1-5; 7 bases agree with TRBD1. Trimming cost V 3 bases and J 7 bases; bases outside gene matches: 6. The length of the CDR3 is 14 residues. The germline gives CDR1 KGHSH, CDR2 LQKENI. CDR3 nucleotide sequence: TGTGCCAGCTCACCGAGGGGGCAGGAGCAGCCCCAGCATTTT. It translates to CASSPRGQEQPQHF.

The chain is built from TRBV7-3 and TRBJ2-1; 8 bases map to TRBD2. With V trimmed by 6 bases and J by 7 bases, 8 bases remained unmatched. There are 14 residues in the CDR3. CDR1 SGHTA and CDR2 FQGTGA come from the germline V gene. In DNA, the CDR3 is TGTGCCAGCAGTACCGGGACTAGTGGGAATGAGCAGTTCTTC. It translates to CASSTGTSGNEQFF. The entire variable domain, with the rest obtained from reference TRBV7-3 and TRBJ2-1, is as follows: GAGVSQTPSNKVTEKGKYVELRCDPISGHTALYWYRQSLGQGPEFLIYFQGTGAADDSGLPNDRFFAVRPEGSVSTLKIQRTERGDSAVYLCASSTGTSGNEQFFGPGTRLTVL.